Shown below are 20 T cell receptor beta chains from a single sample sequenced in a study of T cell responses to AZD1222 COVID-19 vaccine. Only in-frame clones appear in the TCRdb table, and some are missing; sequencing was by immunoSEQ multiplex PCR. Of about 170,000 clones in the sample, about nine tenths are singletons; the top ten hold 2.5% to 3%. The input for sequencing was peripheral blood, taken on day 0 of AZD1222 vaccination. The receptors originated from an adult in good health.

CDR3 residues: CASRAGSYNEQFF. Written as DNA, the CDR3 is TGTGCCAGCAGAGCTGGATCCTACAATGAGCAGTTCTTC. This chain connects TRBV27 to TRBJ2-1; D gene uncertain. This CDR3 comprises 13 residues. The ends were cut back, 6 bases at V and 1 base at J, with 7 bases in the middle. In germline, CDR1 is MNHEY, CDR2 SMNVEV (reference sequence).

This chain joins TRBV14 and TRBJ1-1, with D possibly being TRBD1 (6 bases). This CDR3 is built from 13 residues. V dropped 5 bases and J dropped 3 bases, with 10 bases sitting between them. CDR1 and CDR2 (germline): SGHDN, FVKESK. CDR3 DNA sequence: TGTGCCAGCAGCTACAACAGGGACACTGAAGCTTTCTTT. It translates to CASSYNRDTEAFF.

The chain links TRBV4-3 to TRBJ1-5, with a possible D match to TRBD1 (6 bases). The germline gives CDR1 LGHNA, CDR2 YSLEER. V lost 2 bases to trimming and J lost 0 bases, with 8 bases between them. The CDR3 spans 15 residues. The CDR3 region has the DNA TGCGCCAGCAGCCAAACAGGGAATAGCAATCAGCCCCAGCATTTT. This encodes CASSQTGNSNQPQHF.

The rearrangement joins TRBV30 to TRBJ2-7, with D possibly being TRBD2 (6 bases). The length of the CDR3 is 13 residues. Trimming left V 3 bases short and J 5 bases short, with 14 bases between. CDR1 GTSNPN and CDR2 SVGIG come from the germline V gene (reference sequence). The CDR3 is CAWRAAGSHEQYF. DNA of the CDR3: TGTGCCTGGAGGGCGGCGGGAAGTCACGAGCAGTACTTC. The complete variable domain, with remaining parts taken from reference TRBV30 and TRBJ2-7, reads SQTIHQWPATLVQPVGSPLSLECTVEGTSNPNLYWYRQAAGRGLQLLFYSVGIGQISSEVPQNLSASRPQDRQFILSSKKLLLSDSGFYLCAWRAAGSHEQYFGPGTRLTVT.

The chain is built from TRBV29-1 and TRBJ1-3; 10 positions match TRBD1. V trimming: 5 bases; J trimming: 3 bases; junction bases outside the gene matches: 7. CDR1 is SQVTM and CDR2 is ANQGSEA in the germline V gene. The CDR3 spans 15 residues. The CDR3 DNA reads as TGCAGCGTTCAGGGGACAGGGGCTCATGGAAACACCATATATTTT. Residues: CSVQGTGAHGNTIYF.

Here the CDR3 reads CASSTGFEGYTF. CDR3 in DNA: TGTGCCAGCAGTACAGGGTTCGAAGGCTACACCTTC. The chain carries TRBV28 and TRBJ1-2, with TRBD1 as a possible D gene (6 bases). The germline V gene has CDR1 MDHEN and CDR2 SYDVKM. CDR3 length: 12 residues. Trimming left V 5 bases short and J 8 bases short, with 12 bases between.

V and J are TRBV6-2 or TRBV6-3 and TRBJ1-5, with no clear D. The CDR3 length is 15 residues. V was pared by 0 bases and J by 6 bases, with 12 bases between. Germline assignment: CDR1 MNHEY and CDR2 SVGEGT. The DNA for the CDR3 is TGTGCCAGCAGTTACTCGAGAGGGCCCGGTCAGCCCCAGCATTTT. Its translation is CASSYSRGPGQPQHF.

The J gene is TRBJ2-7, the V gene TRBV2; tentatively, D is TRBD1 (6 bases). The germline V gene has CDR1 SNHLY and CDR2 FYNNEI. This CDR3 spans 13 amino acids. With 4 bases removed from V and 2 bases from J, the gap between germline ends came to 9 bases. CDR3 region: CASSVGTTYEQYF. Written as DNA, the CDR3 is TGTGCCAGCAGTGTGGGGACAACCTACGAGCAGTACTTC.

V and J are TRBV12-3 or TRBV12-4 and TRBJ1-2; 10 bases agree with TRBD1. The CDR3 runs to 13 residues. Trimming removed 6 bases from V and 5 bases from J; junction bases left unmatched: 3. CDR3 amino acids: CASSQGQGYGYTF. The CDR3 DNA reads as TGTGCCAGCAGCCAGGGACAGGGGTATGGCTACACCTTC.

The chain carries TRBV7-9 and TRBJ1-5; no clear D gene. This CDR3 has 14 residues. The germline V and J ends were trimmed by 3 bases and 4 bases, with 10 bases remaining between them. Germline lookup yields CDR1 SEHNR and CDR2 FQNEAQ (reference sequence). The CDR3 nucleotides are TGTGCCAGCAGCTTTGGCCGAGGGAATCAGCCCCAGCATTTT. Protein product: CASSFGRGNQPQHF.

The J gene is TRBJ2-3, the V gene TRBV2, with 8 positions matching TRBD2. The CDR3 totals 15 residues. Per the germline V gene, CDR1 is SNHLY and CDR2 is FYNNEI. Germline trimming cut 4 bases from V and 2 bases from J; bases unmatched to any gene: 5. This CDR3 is CASSAEAGDTDTQYF. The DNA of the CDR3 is TGTGCCAGCAGTGCAGAAGCGGGGGACACAGATACGCAGTATTTT.

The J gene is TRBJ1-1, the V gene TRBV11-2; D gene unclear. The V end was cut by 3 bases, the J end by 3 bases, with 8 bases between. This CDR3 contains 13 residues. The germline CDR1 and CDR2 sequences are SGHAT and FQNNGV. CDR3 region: CASSFGRDTEAFF. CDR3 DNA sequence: TGTGCCAGCAGCTTTGGTCGGGACACTGAAGCTTTCTTT.

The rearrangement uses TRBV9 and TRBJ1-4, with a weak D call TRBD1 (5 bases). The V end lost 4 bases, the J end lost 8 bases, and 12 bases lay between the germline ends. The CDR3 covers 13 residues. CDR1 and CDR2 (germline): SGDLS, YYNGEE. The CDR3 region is CASSSGNREKLFF. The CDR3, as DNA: TGTGCCAGCAGCTCCGGCAACAGGGAAAAACTGTTTTTT.

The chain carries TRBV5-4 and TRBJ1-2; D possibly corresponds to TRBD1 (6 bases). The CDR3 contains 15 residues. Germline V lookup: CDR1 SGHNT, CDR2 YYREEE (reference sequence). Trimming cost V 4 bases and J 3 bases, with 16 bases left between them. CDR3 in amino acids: CASSPTSGTYYGYTF. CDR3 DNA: TGTGCCAGCAGCCCCACATCCGGGACATACTATGGCTACACCTTC.

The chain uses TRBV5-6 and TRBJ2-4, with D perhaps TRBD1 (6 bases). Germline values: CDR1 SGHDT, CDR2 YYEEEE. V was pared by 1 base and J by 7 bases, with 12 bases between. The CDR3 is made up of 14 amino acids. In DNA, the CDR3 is TGTGCCAGCAGCTTGAACAGGGCCATTAACATTCAGTACTTC. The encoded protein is CASSLNRAINIQYF.

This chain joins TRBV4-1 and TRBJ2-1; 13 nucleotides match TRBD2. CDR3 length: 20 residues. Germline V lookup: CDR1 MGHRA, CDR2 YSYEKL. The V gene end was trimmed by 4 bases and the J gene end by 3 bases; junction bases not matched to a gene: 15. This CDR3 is CASSPQTGTSGALLYNEQFF. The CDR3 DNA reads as TGCGCCAGCAGCCCTCAGACCGGGACTAGCGGGGCCCTTCTCTACAATGAGCAGTTCTTC.

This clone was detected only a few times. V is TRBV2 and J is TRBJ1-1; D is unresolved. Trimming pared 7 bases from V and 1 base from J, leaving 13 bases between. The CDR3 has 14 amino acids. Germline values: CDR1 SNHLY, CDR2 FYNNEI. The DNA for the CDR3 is TGTGCCAGCACTATTAACGACAAGAACACTGAAGCTTTCTTT. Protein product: CASTINDKNTEAFF.

The CDR3 DNA is TGTGCCAGCAGCCAAGGAACTAGGGACGAGCAGTACTTC. Translated, it gives CASSQGTRDEQYF. The J gene is TRBJ2-7, the V gene TRBV3-1 (or the pseudogene TRBV3-2); the D gene is possibly TRBD2 (5 bases). The V end was cut by 1 base, the J end by 5 bases, with 9 bases between. The CDR3 totals 13 residues. The germline CDR1 and CDR2 sequences are LGHDT and YNNKEL (reference sequence).

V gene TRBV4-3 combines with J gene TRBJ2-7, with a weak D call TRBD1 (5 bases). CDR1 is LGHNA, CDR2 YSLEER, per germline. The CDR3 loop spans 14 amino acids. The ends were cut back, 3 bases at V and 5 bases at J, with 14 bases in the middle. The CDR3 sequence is CASSHSSQGHEQYF. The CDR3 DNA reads TGCGCCAGCAGCCATTCTTCGCAGGGCCACGAGCAGTACTTC.

The CDR3 is CASSYLQGGAEAFF. The CDR3 DNA is TGTGCCAGCAGTTACTTACAGGGTGGTGCTGAAGCTTTCTTT. This rearrangement joins TRBV6-5 to TRBJ1-1; TRBD1 is a possible D gene (6 bases). Between the trimmed V and J ends, which lost 1 base and 6 bases, there was a span of 12 bases. Germline CDR1 is MNHEY and CDR2 is SVGAGI. The CDR3 has 14 residues.